The clone carrying this TCR beta chain has more than one count but fewer than ten. Assay used: immunoSEQ multiplex PCR; TCRdb lists only in-frame clones, some missing. This sample has about 30,000 clones, each found more than once. The sample originates from a study of T cells after posttransplantation cyclophosphamide. The CDR3 runs 13 residues. The V end lost 3 bases, the J end lost 1 base, and 7 bases lay between the germline ends. The germline CDR1 and CDR2 sequences are GTSNPN and SVGIG (reference sequence). The specimen sequenced was PBMCs. This chain links TRBV30 with TRBJ1-5; weak D call: TRBD1 (5 bases). This TCR was recovered from an older woman in good health, CMV-negative, and a related stem cell transplant donor. The CDR3 DNA reads as TGTGCCTGGAGCGGGGGGAGCAATCAGCCCCAGCATTTT. Amino acids: CAWSGGSNQPQHF. Full variable domain (missing parts from reference TRBV30 and TRBJ1-5): SQTIHQWPATLVQPVGSPLSLECTVEGTSNPNLYWYRQAAGRGLQLLFYSVGIGQISSEVPQNLSASRPQDRQFILSSKKLLLSDSGFYLCAWSGGSNQPQHFGDGTRLSIL.